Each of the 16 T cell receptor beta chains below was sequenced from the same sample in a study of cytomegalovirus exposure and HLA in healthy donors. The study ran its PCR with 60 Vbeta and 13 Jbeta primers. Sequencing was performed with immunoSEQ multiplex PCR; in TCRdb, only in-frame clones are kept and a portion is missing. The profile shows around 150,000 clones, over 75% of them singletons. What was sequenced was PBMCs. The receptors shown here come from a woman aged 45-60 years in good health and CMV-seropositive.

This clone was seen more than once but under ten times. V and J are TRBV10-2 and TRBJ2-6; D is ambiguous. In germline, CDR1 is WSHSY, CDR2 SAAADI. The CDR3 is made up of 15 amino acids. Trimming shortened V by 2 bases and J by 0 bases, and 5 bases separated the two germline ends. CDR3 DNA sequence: TGCGCCAGCAGTGAGCCCCTCTCTGGGGCCAACGTCCTGACTTTC. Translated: CASSEPLSGANVLTF.

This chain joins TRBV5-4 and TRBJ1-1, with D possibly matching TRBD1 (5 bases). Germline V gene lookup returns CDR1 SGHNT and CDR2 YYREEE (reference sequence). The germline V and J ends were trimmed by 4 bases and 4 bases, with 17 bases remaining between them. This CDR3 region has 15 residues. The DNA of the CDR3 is TGTGCCAGCAGCGGCAGGGCAATGGGGGGCACTGAAGCTTTCTTT. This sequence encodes CASSGRAMGGTEAFF.

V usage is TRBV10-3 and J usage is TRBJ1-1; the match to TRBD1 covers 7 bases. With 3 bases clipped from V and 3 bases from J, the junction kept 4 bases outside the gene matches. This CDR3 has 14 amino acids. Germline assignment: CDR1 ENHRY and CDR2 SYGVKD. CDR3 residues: CAISEFTGDTEAFF. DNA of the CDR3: TGTGCCATCAGTGAATTTACAGGGGACACTGAAGCTTTCTTT.

The CDR3 sequence: CASSLASPLWNEQFF. DNA of the CDR3: TGTGCCAGCAGCTTAGCGAGCCCGCTTTGGAATGAGCAGTTCTTC. The rearrangement uses TRBV7-2 and TRBJ2-1, with unresolved D. Trimming cost V 0 bases and J 7 bases, with 13 bases left between them. CDR1 and CDR2 (germline): SGHTA, FQGNSA. The CDR3 runs 15 residues.

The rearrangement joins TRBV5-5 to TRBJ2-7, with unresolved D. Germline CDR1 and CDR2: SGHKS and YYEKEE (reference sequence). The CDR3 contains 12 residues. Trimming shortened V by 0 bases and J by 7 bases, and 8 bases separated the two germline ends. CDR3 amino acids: CASSLAVREQYF. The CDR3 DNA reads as TGTGCCAGCAGCTTGGCCGTGAGGGAGCAGTACTTC.

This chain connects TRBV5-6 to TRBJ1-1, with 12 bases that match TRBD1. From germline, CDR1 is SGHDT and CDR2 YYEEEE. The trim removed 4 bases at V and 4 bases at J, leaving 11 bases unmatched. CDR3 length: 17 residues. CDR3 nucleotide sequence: TGTGCCAGCAGCCCTCGGGACAGGGGGCAATGGGGCACTGAAGCTTTCTTT. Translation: CASSPRDRGQWGTEAFF.

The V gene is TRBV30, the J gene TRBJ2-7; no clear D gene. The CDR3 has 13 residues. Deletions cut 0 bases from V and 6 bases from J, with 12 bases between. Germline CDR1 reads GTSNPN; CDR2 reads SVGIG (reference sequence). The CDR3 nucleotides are TGTGCCTGGAGTGTAGCTGTGTCTGGCGAGCAGTACTTC. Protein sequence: CAWSVAVSGEQYF.

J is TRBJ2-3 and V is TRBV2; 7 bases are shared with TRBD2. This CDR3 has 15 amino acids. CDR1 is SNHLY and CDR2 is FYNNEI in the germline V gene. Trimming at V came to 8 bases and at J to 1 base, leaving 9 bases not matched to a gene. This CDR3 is CASGPSGGGTDTQYF. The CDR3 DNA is TGTGCCAGCGGCCCTAGCGGCGGGGGCACAGATACGCAGTATTTT.

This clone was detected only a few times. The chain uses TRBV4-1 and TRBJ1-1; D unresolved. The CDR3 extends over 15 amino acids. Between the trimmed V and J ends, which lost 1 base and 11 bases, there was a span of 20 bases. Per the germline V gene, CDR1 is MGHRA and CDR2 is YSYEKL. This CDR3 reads CASSQGGILGNRAFF. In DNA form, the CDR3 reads TGCGCCAGCAGCCAAGGCGGGATCCTGGGGAATAGGGCTTTCTTT.

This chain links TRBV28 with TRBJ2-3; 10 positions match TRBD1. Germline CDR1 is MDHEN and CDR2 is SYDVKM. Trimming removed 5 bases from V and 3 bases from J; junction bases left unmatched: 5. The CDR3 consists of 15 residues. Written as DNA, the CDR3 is TGTGCCAGCAGTACCGGGACAGGGGTGACAGATACGCAGTATTTT. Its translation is CASSTGTGVTDTQYF. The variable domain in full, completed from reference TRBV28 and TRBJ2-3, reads DVKVTQSSRYLVKRTGEKVFLECVQDMDHENMFWYRQDPGLGLRLIYFSYDVKMKEKGDIPEGYSVSREKKERFSLILESASTNQTSMYLCASSTGTGVTDTQYFGPGTRLTVL.

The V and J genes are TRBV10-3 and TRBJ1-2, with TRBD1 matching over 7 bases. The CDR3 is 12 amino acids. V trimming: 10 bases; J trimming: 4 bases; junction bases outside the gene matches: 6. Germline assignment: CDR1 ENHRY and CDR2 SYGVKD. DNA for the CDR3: TGTGCCACTACAGGGGATGGCTATGGCTACACCTTC. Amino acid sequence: CATTGDGYGYTF.

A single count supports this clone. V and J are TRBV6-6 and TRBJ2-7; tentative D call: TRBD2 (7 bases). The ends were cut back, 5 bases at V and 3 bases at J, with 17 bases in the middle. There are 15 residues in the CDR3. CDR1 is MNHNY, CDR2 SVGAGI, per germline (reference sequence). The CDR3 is CASSRPTGRGYEQYF. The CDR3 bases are TGTGCCAGCAGTCGCCCTACAGGGAGGGGCTACGAGCAGTACTTC.

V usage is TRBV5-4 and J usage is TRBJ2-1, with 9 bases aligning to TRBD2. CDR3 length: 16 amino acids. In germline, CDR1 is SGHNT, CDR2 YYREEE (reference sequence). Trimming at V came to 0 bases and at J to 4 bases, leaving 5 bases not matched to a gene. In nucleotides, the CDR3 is TGTGCCAGCAGCTTGGGGGGAGCGGGGGGATACAATGAGCAGTTCTTC. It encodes CASSLGGAGGYNEQFF.

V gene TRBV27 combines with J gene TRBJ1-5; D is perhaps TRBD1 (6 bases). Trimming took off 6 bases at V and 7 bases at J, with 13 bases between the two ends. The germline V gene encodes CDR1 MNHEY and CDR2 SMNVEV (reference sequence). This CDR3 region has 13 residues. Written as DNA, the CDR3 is TGTGCCAGCAGATCAACAGGGTTACAGCCCCAGCATTTT. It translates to CASRSTGLQPQHF.

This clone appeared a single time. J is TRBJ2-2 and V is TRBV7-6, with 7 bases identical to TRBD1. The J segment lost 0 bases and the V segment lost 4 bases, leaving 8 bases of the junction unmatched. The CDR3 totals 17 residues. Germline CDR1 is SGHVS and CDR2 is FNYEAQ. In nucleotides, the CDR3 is TGTGCCAGCAGCTCAGTTTCGACAGGGACGAACACCGGGGAGCTGTTTTTT. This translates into CASSSVSTGTNTGELFF.

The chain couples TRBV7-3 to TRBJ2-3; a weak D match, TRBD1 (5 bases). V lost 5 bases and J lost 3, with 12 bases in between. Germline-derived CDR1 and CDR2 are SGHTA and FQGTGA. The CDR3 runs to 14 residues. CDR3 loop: CASSTTDSTDTQYF. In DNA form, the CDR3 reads TGTGCCAGCAGCACCACTGACAGTACAGATACGCAGTATTTT.